The 23 T cell receptor beta chains below come from one sample, sequenced in a study of blood T cell repertoires in COVID-19 (TCRdb year 2020). To prepare the library, the immunoSEQ multiplex PCR assay was applied. The table was pulled from immuneACCESS by TCRdb, which kept in-frame rearrangements only. Such tables lose some clones; where checked, under half of the loss comes from unresolved V genes, and the rest has no known cause. This sample comprises around 13,000 clones, 85% to 95% of them detected only once. The ten largest clones take up 28% of the sample. The sample taken for sequencing was peripheral blood. The receptors shown here come from a woman between 65 and 79 years old with active COVID-19.

This clone occurred once. The chain is built from TRBV24-1 and TRBJ2-7; TRBD2 matches 11 bases. Germline CDR1 reads KGHDR; CDR2 reads SFDVKD. This CDR3 is 16 amino acids long. J gave up 0 bases and V 4 bases, and 4 bases lay outside the gene matches. The CDR3 coding sequence is TGTGCCACCAGTGAGGGTGGACTAGCGGGCTCCTACGAGCAGTACTTC. Residues: CATSEGGLAGSYEQYF.

This clone showed up just once. The J gene is TRBJ2-1, the V gene TRBV27; 10 nucleotides line up with TRBD2. Germline V gene lookup returns CDR1 MNHEY and CDR2 SMNVEV (reference sequence). Trimming removed 5 bases from V and 7 bases from J; junction bases left unmatched: 17. The length of the CDR3 is 18 residues. The CDR3, as DNA: TGTGCCAGCAGTCCTCCCACTAGCGGGATTTTTAGGTTTAATGAGCAGTTCTTC. It is translated as CASSPPTSGIFRFNEQFF.

J is TRBJ1-1 and V is TRBV6-5, with D possibly being TRBD1 (6 bases). V lost 7 bases and J 8 bases, leaving 17 bases between the germline ends. In germline, CDR1 is MNHEY, CDR2 SVGAGI. The CDR3 runs to 13 residues. The CDR3: CASTLNRGAEAFF. The CDR3 DNA is TGTGCCAGCACCCTGAACCGGGGGGCGGAAGCTTTCTTT.

This clone is a singleton in its sample. This chain uses TRBV21-1 with TRBJ1-6; the listed D gene, TRBD1, was not tested against the DNA. TRBV21-1 constitutes a pseudogene. The CDR3 length is 16 residues. The CDR3 spells CASSKEQGLYNSPLHF. CDR3 bases: TGTGCCAGCAGCAAAGAACAGGGGCTATATAATTCACCCCTCCACTTT.

This chain uses TRBV18 with TRBJ2-7, with 7 bases that match TRBD2. CDR1 KGHSH and CDR2 LQKENI come from the germline V gene. With 2 bases clipped from V and 5 bases from J, the junction kept 15 bases outside the gene matches. This CDR3 region has 17 residues. CDR3: CASSPVRTVGGSDEQYF. The CDR3 nucleotides read TGTGCCAGCTCACCAGTTAGGACCGTGGGAGGGTCCGACGAGCAGTACTTC.

The chain has TRBV6-2 or TRBV6-3 and TRBJ2-7; TRBD2 matches at 7 bases. V was pared by 4 bases and J by 2 bases, with 5 bases of the junction left unmatched. CDR1 is MNHEY and CDR2 is SVGEGT in the germline V gene. This CDR3 spans 14 amino acids. CDR3 region: CASSSPGGAYEQYF. CDR3 sequence (DNA): TGTGCCAGCAGTTCACCTGGGGGGGCCTACGAGCAGTACTTC.

This clone was counted between two and nine times. The chain uses TRBV27 and TRBJ2-5; 7 bases agree with TRBD2. Germline CDR1 MNHEY, CDR2 SMNVEV (reference sequence). CDR3 length equals 12 residues. V gave up 4 bases and J gave up 5 bases; unmatched junction bases: 1. The CDR3 nucleotides are TGTGCCAGCAGTTGGGGGGGGGAGACCCAGTACTTC. Translated: CASSWGGETQYF.

The CDR3 DNA follows: TGCGCCAGCAGCCTCGACAGATCCTACGAGCAGTACTTC. This gives the protein CASSLDRSYEQYF. The rearrangement joins TRBV4-3 to TRBJ2-7; D is possibly TRBD1 (5 bases). Looked up from germline, CDR1 is LGHNA and CDR2 is YSLEER. The CDR3 is 13 residues long. V lost 4 bases, J lost 1 base, and 8 bases lay in between.

The rearrangement links TRBV4-3 to TRBJ2-3; TRBD2 matches 13 bases. The V segment lost 1 base and the J segment 4 bases; nucleotides outside the gene matches: 5. Germline values: CDR1 LGHNA, CDR2 YSLEER. There are 17 residues in the CDR3. In DNA, the CDR3 is TGCGCCAGCAGCCAAGCGATACTAGCGGGAGGGTCAGATACGCAGTATTTT. Protein product: CASSQAILAGGSDTQYF.

V and J are TRBV5-6 and TRBJ1-4, with 7 nucleotides matching TRBD1. V gave up 2 bases and J gave up 2 bases; unmatched junction bases: 6. Germline-derived CDR1 and CDR2 are SGHDT and YYEEEE. The CDR3 loop spans 16 amino acids. The CDR3 loop reads CASSFALTGTNEKLFF. The CDR3 DNA reads TGTGCCAGCAGCTTCGCCTTGACAGGGACTAATGAAAAACTGTTTTTT.

V gene TRBV18 combines with J gene TRBJ2-1, with D possibly matching TRBD2 (6 bases). Trimming removed 2 bases at V and 10 bases at J, with 9 bases between. This CDR3 has 12 residues. CDR1 and CDR2 from the germline V gene are KGHSH and LQKENI. The CDR3 sequence is CASSPLAGEQFF. In nucleotides, the CDR3 is TGTGCCAGCTCACCATTGGCGGGAGAGCAGTTCTTC.

The V and J genes are TRBV6-4 and TRBJ2-1; tentative D call: TRBD2 (7 bases). V dropped 5 bases and J dropped 1 base, with 12 bases sitting between them. The CDR3 covers 15 residues. The germline gives CDR1 MRHNA, CDR2 SNTAGT. The CDR3: CASSLQGGSYNEQFF. Here the CDR3 DNA reads TGTGCCAGCAGTCTACAGGGAGGGTCCTACAATGAGCAGTTCTTC.

The chain couples TRBV29-1 to TRBJ2-1; weak D call: TRBD1 (7 bases). The CDR3 has 13 residues. V gave up 4 bases and J gave up 7 bases, with 14 bases separating them. Germline-derived CDR1 and CDR2 are SQVTM and ANQGSEA. The CDR3 here is CSVGQGGLNEQFF. CDR3 DNA: TGCAGCGTTGGGCAGGGGGGCTTGAATGAGCAGTTCTTC.

CDR3 protein: CASSPWGGVNTEAFF. CDR3 nucleotides: TGTGCCAGCAGCCCCTGGGGGGGAGTGAACACTGAAGCTTTCTTT. The rearrangement joins TRBV6-5 to TRBJ1-1; D may be TRBD1 (5 bases). With 6 bases removed from V and 0 bases from J, the gap between germline ends came to 14 bases. CDR1 is MNHEY, CDR2 SVGAGI, per germline. CDR3 length equals 15 residues.

CDR3 loop: CASSLPLGLAGGETQYF. The CDR3 bases are TGCGCCAGCAGCTTGCCCCTCGGACTAGCGGGAGGAGAGACCCAGTACTTC. The V and J genes are TRBV5-1 and TRBJ2-5; 14 bases map to TRBD2. Germline V CDR1 and CDR2: SGHRS, YFSETQ. CDR3 length: 17 amino acids. With 1 base clipped from V and 4 bases from J, the junction kept 6 bases outside the gene matches.

The chain recombines TRBV29-1 with TRBJ2-7, with 8 nucleotides matching TRBD1. In germline, CDR1 is SQVTM, CDR2 ANQGSEA. J lost 7 bases, V lost 5 bases, and 10 bases had no gene match. The CDR3 sequence is 13 residues long. The CDR3 nucleotides read TGCAGCGTTACCGGGACAGGCCGGTGGGAGCAGTACTTC. This codes for CSVTGTGRWEQYF.

This sequence joins TRBV10-3 and TRBJ2-5; a weak D match, TRBD1 (6 bases). V was trimmed by 0 bases and J by 4 bases, leaving 9 bases between them. Looked up from germline, CDR1 is ENHRY and CDR2 is SYGVKD. The CDR3 length is 14 residues. As DNA, the CDR3 is TGTGCCATCAGTGAGTCGGACAGAGGAGAGACCCAGTACTTC. Its protein is CAISESDRGETQYF.

This chain uses TRBV18 with TRBJ2-7, with 12 bases fitting TRBD2. There are 16 residues in the CDR3. J lost 1 base, V lost 3 bases, and 4 bases had no gene match. CDR1 and CDR2 from the germline V gene are KGHSH and LQKENI. As DNA, the CDR3 is TGTGCCAGCTCACCGGGACTAGCGGGTGCTTCCTACGAGCAGTACTTC. Protein: CASSPGLAGASYEQYF.

This rearrangement joins TRBV7-6 to TRBJ2-1; a weak D match, TRBD2 (6 bases). Germline CDR1 SGHVS, CDR2 FNYEAQ. CDR3 length: 15 residues. The V end was cut by 1 base, the J end by 6 bases, with 13 bases between. The CDR3 DNA reads TGTGCCAGCAGCTTAGTGGTCGGCGGGGTCAATGAGCAGTTCTTC. Its protein product is CASSLVVGGVNEQFF.

This clone came up once. V usage is TRBV25-1 and J usage is TRBJ2-7; possibly TRBD2 for D (5 bases). V was cut by 6 bases and J by 3 bases, with 12 bases left in between. The CDR3 loop spans 13 amino acids. Germline V gives CDR1 MGHDK, CDR2 SYGVNS. Here the CDR3 reads CASRTTISYEQYF. DNA for the CDR3: TGTGCCAGCAGGACGACTATTAGCTACGAGCAGTACTTC.

This chain joins TRBV10-3 and TRBJ1-4, with D possibly TRBD1 on 5 matching bases. The CDR3 runs 15 residues. Germline CDR1 and CDR2: ENHRY and SYGVKD. The V end was cut by 0 bases, the J end by 6 bases, with 11 bases between. Here the CDR3 reads CAISESRGGDEKLFF. The CDR3, as DNA: TGTGCCATCAGTGAGTCAAGGGGAGGCGATGAAAAACTGTTTTTT.

The CDR3 sequence is CSARRGDQYF. The CDR3, as DNA: TGCAGTGCTAGGCGGGGGGATCAGTACTTC. The chain links TRBV20-1 to TRBJ2-4; 8 nucleotides align to TRBD2. J was trimmed by 12 bases and V by 3 bases; bases with no gene match: 1. The germline gives CDR1 DFQATT, CDR2 SNEGSKA (reference sequence). The CDR3 spans 10 residues.

This clone has only one observation. The chain uses TRBV12-5 and TRBJ2-3; 7 bases align to TRBD2. From germline, CDR1 is LGHNT and CDR2 FRNRAP. The J segment lost 3 bases and the V segment lost 7 bases, leaving 10 bases of the junction unmatched. CDR3 length: 15 residues. The CDR3 loop reads CASASGGRRTDTQYF. The CDR3 DNA follows: TGTGCTAGTGCTTCTGGCGGGAGAAGGACAGATACGCAGTATTTT.